Listed below are T cell receptor beta chains from one sample, sequenced in a study of neurological immune-mediated disorders. TCRdb reprocessed the 5' RACE reads via MiXCR and lists one record per CDR3 protein. The sample gives roughly 100,000 distinct CDR3 sequences, approximately 4% of which show up once; around 3.1% is in the top ten. The sequencing sample was made of PBMCs. The receptors were sampled from a woman aged 50 to 65 with multiple sclerosis. The CDR3 runs from the conserved cysteine through the conserved F or W. Fields, in order: CDR3 protein, CDR3 DNA, D gene, J gene, clone size, V gene. A D gene is named only where the DNA matches it firmly. Rows may omit the clone size; those that give it use once, few, many or a size class.

cdr3_aa: CASSFAAQYGYTF
cdr3_nt: TGTGCCAGCAGTTTTGCGGCCCAATATGGCTACACCTTC
d_call: .
j_call: TRBJ1-2
clone_size: .
v_call: TRBV12-3/TRBV12-4

cdr3_aa: CSAGPRSWGSTDTQYF
cdr3_nt: TGCAGTGCAGGCCCCAGGTCGTGGGGGAGCACAGATACGCAGTATTTT
d_call: .
j_call: TRBJ2-3
clone_size: many
v_call: TRBV20-1

cdr3_aa: CATSRGEFREQFF
cdr3_nt: TGTGCCACCAGCAGAGGCGAGTTTCGAGAGCAGTTCTTC
d_call: .
j_call: TRBJ2-1
clone_size: many
v_call: TRBV15

cdr3_aa: CASSVGKGGFEQYF
cdr3_nt: TGTGCCAGCAGCGTAGGTAAGGGTGGCTTCGAGCAGTACTTC
d_call: .
j_call: TRBJ2-7
clone_size: many
v_call: TRBV9

cdr3_aa: CASSLGAGAETQYF
cdr3_nt: TGTGCCAGCAGCTTAGGTGCGGGGGCAGAGACCCAGTACTTC
d_call: .
j_call: TRBJ2-5
clone_size: many
v_call: TRBV7-2

cdr3_aa: CSARDLGAGRGNTF
cdr3_nt: TGCAGTGCTAGAGATCTAGGGGCAGGGAGGGGAAACACCTTC
d_call: .
j_call: TRBJ1-2
clone_size: many
v_call: TRBV20-1

cdr3_aa: CASSLSGTNEKLFF
cdr3_nt: TGCGCCAGCAGCTTGTCGGGGACTAATGAAAAACTGTTTTTT
d_call: .
j_call: TRBJ1-4
clone_size: many
v_call: TRBV5-1

cdr3_aa: CASSFEGNTIYF
cdr3_nt: TGTGCCAGCAGTTTTGAGGGAAACACCATATATTTT
d_call: .
j_call: TRBJ1-3
clone_size: many
v_call: TRBV12-3/TRBV12-4

cdr3_aa: CASRSGGAYNEQFF
cdr3_nt: TGCGCCAGCCGGAGCGGGGGAGCCTACAATGAGCAGTTCTTC
d_call: TRBD2
j_call: TRBJ2-1
clone_size: few
v_call: TRBV5-1

cdr3_aa: CASSSRRGGLSTDTQYF
cdr3_nt: TGTGCCAGCAGCTCCCGAAGGGGGGGGCTTAGCACAGATACGCAGTATTTT
d_call: .
j_call: TRBJ2-3
clone_size: many
v_call: TRBV7-2

cdr3_aa: CSARLTDTQYF
cdr3_nt: TGCAGTGCTCGATTGACAGATACGCAGTATTTT
d_call: .
j_call: TRBJ2-3
clone_size: many
v_call: TRBV20-1

cdr3_aa: CASSLRQGVNQPQHF
cdr3_nt: TGTGCCAGCAGTTTGCGGCAGGGGGTCAATCAGCCCCAGCATTTT
d_call: TRBD1
j_call: TRBJ1-5
clone_size: many
v_call: TRBV28

cdr3_aa: CATSRDTRLAGGSETQYF
cdr3_nt: TGTGCCACCAGCAGAGACACCCGACTAGCGGGGGGGTCGGAGACCCAGTACTTC
d_call: TRBD2
j_call: TRBJ2-5
clone_size: many
v_call: TRBV15

cdr3_aa: CASSFHDLHRGFDGYTF
cdr3_nt: TGTGCCAGCAGTTTCCACGATCTTCACAGGGGGTTCGATGGCTACACCTTC
d_call: TRBD1
j_call: TRBJ1-2
clone_size: many
v_call: TRBV27

cdr3_aa: CASSVAAGVPTGELFF
cdr3_nt: TGTGCCAGCAGCGTAGCGGCAGGGGTGCCCACCGGGGAGCTGTTTTTT
d_call: .
j_call: TRBJ2-2
clone_size: many
v_call: TRBV9

cdr3_aa: CSAGWTDTQYF
cdr3_nt: TGCAGTGCGGGGTGGACAGATACGCAGTATTTT
d_call: .
j_call: TRBJ2-3
clone_size: many
v_call: TRBV20-1

cdr3_aa: CASSRQMPGEQYF
cdr3_nt: TGCGCCAGCAGTAGGCAGATGCCAGGGGAGCAGTACTTC
d_call: .
j_call: TRBJ2-7
clone_size: many
v_call: TRBV5-1

cdr3_aa: CSARDSSGVNEQYF
cdr3_nt: TGCAGTGCTAGAGACTCTAGCGGGGTCAACGAGCAGTACTTC
d_call: TRBD2
j_call: TRBJ2-7
clone_size: many
v_call: TRBV20-1

cdr3_aa: CSVVDQTASYEQYF
cdr3_nt: TGCAGCGTTGTGGACCAGACAGCCTCCTACGAGCAGTACTTC
d_call: .
j_call: TRBJ2-7
clone_size: many
v_call: TRBV29-1

cdr3_aa: CASRGQGESYEQYF
cdr3_nt: TGTGCCAGCCGGGGACAGGGAGAATCCTACGAGCAGTACTTC
d_call: TRBD1
j_call: TRBJ2-7
clone_size: many
v_call: TRBV5-6

cdr3_aa: CATGQGDSGNTIYF
cdr3_nt: TGTGCCACCGGACAGGGGGACTCTGGAAACACCATATATTTT
d_call: TRBD1
j_call: TRBJ1-3
clone_size: many
v_call: TRBV10-3

cdr3_aa: CASSLGLPTANHRYNEQFF
cdr3_nt: TGTGCCAGCAGTTTGGGACTGCCAACAGCCAACCACAGGTACAATGAGCAGTTCTTC
d_call: .
j_call: TRBJ2-1
clone_size: many
v_call: TRBV6-5

cdr3_aa: CASSSLRDLNTEAFF
cdr3_nt: TGCGCCAGCAGCTCCTTGCGGGACCTGAACACTGAAGCTTTCTTT
d_call: .
j_call: TRBJ1-1
clone_size: many
v_call: TRBV5-1

cdr3_aa: CASSTLGTPGLDGYTF
cdr3_nt: TGTGCCAGCAGTACGTTGGGGACACCAGGGCTTGATGGCTACACCTTC
d_call: .
j_call: TRBJ1-2
clone_size: many
v_call: TRBV7-9

cdr3_aa: CASSAGGGARNSPLHF
cdr3_nt: TGTGCCAGCAGCGCTGGAGGGGGGGCGCGTAATTCACCCCTCCACTTT
d_call: .
j_call: TRBJ1-6
clone_size: many
v_call: TRBV7-2

cdr3_aa: CASSPPGIAYEQYF
cdr3_nt: TGTGCCAGCAGCCCGCCGGGGATCGCCTACGAGCAGTACTTC
d_call: .
j_call: TRBJ2-7
clone_size: many
v_call: TRBV7-9

cdr3_aa: CASSSSTVSYNEQFF
cdr3_nt: TGCGCCAGCAGCTCCTCGACGGTCTCCTACAATGAGCAGTTCTTC
d_call: .
j_call: TRBJ2-1
clone_size: many
v_call: TRBV5-1

cdr3_aa: CASSLGGGVAYGYTF
cdr3_nt: TGCGCCAGCAGCTTGGGTGGCGGAGTAGCCTATGGCTACACCTTC
d_call: .
j_call: TRBJ1-2
clone_size: many
v_call: TRBV5-1

cdr3_aa: CSASDRGSQETQYF
cdr3_nt: TGCAGTGCTAGTGACAGGGGAAGCCAAGAGACCCAGTACTTC
d_call: TRBD1
j_call: TRBJ2-5
clone_size: many
v_call: TRBV20-1

cdr3_aa: CASSPSQGTDIQYF
cdr3_nt: TGTGCCAGCAGCCCGAGTCAAGGTACGGACATTCAGTACTTC
d_call: .
j_call: TRBJ2-4
clone_size: many
v_call: TRBV5-5

cdr3_aa: CASSQEVGGYEQYF
cdr3_nt: TGCGCCAGCAGCCAAGAGGTAGGGGGCTACGAGCAGTACTTC
d_call: .
j_call: TRBJ2-7
clone_size: many
v_call: TRBV4-3

cdr3_aa: CASSYSGGFYEQYF
cdr3_nt: TGTGCCAGCAGTTACTCGGGGGGTTTCTACGAGCAGTACTTC
d_call: .
j_call: TRBJ2-7
clone_size: many
v_call: TRBV6-5

cdr3_aa: CASSVDRGSGDTQYF
cdr3_nt: TGTGCCAGCAGCGTGGACAGGGGATCAGGAGATACGCAGTATTTT
d_call: TRBD1
j_call: TRBJ2-3
clone_size: .
v_call: TRBV5-4

cdr3_aa: CSASPRTSGETQYF
cdr3_nt: TGCAGTGCTAGCCCCCGGACTAGTGGCGAGACCCAGTACTTC
d_call: TRBD2
j_call: TRBJ2-5
clone_size: many
v_call: TRBV20-1

cdr3_aa: CASSIDRGSYNEQFF
cdr3_nt: TGTGCCAGCAGCATCGACAGGGGCTCCTACAATGAGCAGTTCTTC
d_call: TRBD1
j_call: TRBJ2-1
clone_size: many
v_call: TRBV7-2

cdr3_aa: CASSPGGATQYF
cdr3_nt: TGTGCCAGCAGCCCCGGGGGGGCGACCCAGTACTTC
d_call: TRBD2
j_call: TRBJ2-5
clone_size: few
v_call: TRBV7-9

cdr3_aa: CASSYTGSRNEQYF
cdr3_nt: TGTGCCAGCAGCTATACAGGGAGCAGAAACGAGCAGTACTTC
d_call: .
j_call: TRBJ2-7
clone_size: many
v_call: TRBV27

cdr3_aa: CASTTRQGDQPQHF
cdr3_nt: TGTGCCAGTACCACGAGACAGGGGGATCAGCCCCAGCATTTT
d_call: TRBD1
j_call: TRBJ1-5
clone_size: many
v_call: TRBV19

cdr3_aa: CASSRRQGSTGELFF
cdr3_nt: TGTGCCAGCAGCCGACGCCAGGGCAGCACCGGGGAGCTGTTTTTT
d_call: .
j_call: TRBJ2-2
clone_size: many
v_call: TRBV7-2

cdr3_aa: CASSQRGAGGDLEQFF
cdr3_nt: TGCGCCAGCAGCCAAAGAGGTGCGGGGGGAGACCTTGAGCAGTTCTTC
d_call: TRBD2
j_call: TRBJ2-1
clone_size: many
v_call: TRBV4-3

cdr3_aa: CASNPGTGGTEAFF
cdr3_nt: TGCGCCAGCAATCCCGGGACAGGGGGCACTGAAGCTTTCTTT
d_call: TRBD1
j_call: TRBJ1-1
clone_size: many
v_call: TRBV5-1

cdr3_aa: CASSLRTGLGSGANVLTF
cdr3_nt: TGTGCCAGCAGCTTAAGGACAGGGTTGGGGTCTGGGGCCAACGTCCTGACTTTC
d_call: TRBD1
j_call: TRBJ2-6
clone_size: many
v_call: TRBV7-2

cdr3_aa: CASSLVFRGELFF
cdr3_nt: TGTGCCAGCAGCTTAGTCTTCAGGGGGGAGCTGTTTTTT
d_call: .
j_call: TRBJ2-2
clone_size: .
v_call: TRBV11-3

cdr3_aa: CASSDRQGYNGYTF
cdr3_nt: TGCGCCAGCAGCGACCGACAGGGGTATAACGGCTACACCTTC
d_call: TRBD1
j_call: TRBJ1-2
clone_size: many
v_call: TRBV5-1

cdr3_aa: CASSDPGGGNIQYF
cdr3_nt: TGCGCCAGCAGCGATCCAGGGGGCGGGAACATTCAGTACTTC
d_call: TRBD1
j_call: TRBJ2-4
clone_size: many
v_call: TRBV5-1

cdr3_aa: CASSSSGTGGEKLFF
cdr3_nt: TGTGCCAGCAGCTCCTCCGGGACAGGGGGAGAAAAACTGTTTTTT
d_call: TRBD1
j_call: TRBJ1-4
clone_size: many
v_call: TRBV13

cdr3_aa: CASSLAIANTGELFF
cdr3_nt: TGTGCCAGCAGCTTAGCGATCGCGAACACCGGGGAGCTGTTTTTT
d_call: .
j_call: TRBJ2-2
clone_size: many
v_call: TRBV7-2

cdr3_aa: CASSEGLAGIPTKNIQYF
cdr3_nt: TGCGCCAGCAGCGAAGGACTAGCGGGGATCCCTACCAAAAACATTCAGTACTTC
d_call: TRBD2
j_call: TRBJ2-4
clone_size: many
v_call: TRBV5-1

cdr3_aa: CASSQVGQGDRFF
cdr3_nt: TGCGCCAGCAGCCAAGTAGGACAGGGAGACCGGTTCTTC
d_call: TRBD1
j_call: TRBJ2-1
clone_size: many
v_call: TRBV4-1

cdr3_aa: CSADHPPNGYTF
cdr3_nt: TGCAGTGCTGACCATCCGCCCAATGGCTACACCTTC
d_call: .
j_call: TRBJ1-2
clone_size: many
v_call: TRBV20-1

cdr3_aa: CASSFPGYRGETQYF
cdr3_nt: TGTGCCAGCAGCTTTCCGGGATATCGTGGAGAGACCCAGTACTTC
d_call: .
j_call: TRBJ2-5
clone_size: many
v_call: TRBV7-6

cdr3_aa: CSARPPYGGVSETQYF
cdr3_nt: TGCAGTGCTAGACCGCCCTACGGGGGGGTCTCAGAGACCCAGTACTTC
d_call: TRBD2
j_call: TRBJ2-5
clone_size: many
v_call: TRBV20-1